Presented here are 17 T cell receptor beta chains from one specimen sequenced in a study of identical twins. TCRdb re-derived calls from the 5' RACE reads in MiXCR, one entry per CDR3 protein. Of some 710,000 distinct CDR3 sequences in the sample, 5.5% to 6.5% were seen once. Sequenced input: naive T cells sorted from blood. These receptor sequences come from a man aged 18 to 29 in good health.

The chain uses TRBV20-1 and TRBJ2-7; D not certain. The length of the CDR3 is 14 residues. V gave up 0 bases and J gave up 0 bases, with 9 bases separating them. Germline values: CDR1 DFQATT, CDR2 SNEGSKA (reference sequence). The chain's CDR3 is CSARDWTSSYEQYF. Here the CDR3 DNA reads TGCAGTGCTAGAGATTGGACCAGCTCCTACGAGCAGTACTTC.

This clonotype appeared a few times. The rearrangement links TRBV5-1 to TRBJ2-2, with 12 bases lining up with TRBD2. V gave up 1 base and J gave up 7 bases; unmatched junction bases: 5. CDR3 length: 16 residues. Germline V gene sequence: CDR1 SGHRS, CDR2 YFSETQ. This CDR3 is CASSLLTSGSGGELFF. In DNA, the CDR3 is TGCGCCAGCAGCTTGCTGACTAGCGGGAGCGGCGGGGAGCTGTTTTTT. The whole variable domain, remainder taken from reference TRBV5-1 and TRBJ2-2, is KAGVTQTPRYLIKTRGQQVTLSCSPISGHRSVSWYQQTPGQGLQFLFEYFSETQRNKGNFPGRFSGRQFSNSRSEMNVSTLELGDSALYLCASSLLTSGSGGELFFGEGSRLTVL.

Ten or more counts support this clonotype. The CDR3 loop is CARKGLDNEQFF. For the CDR3, the DNA is TGTGCCAGAAAAGGACTAGACAATGAGCAGTTCTTC. V gene TRBV6-5 combines with J gene TRBJ2-1; TRBD2 agrees at 7 bases. The V and J ends lost 9 bases and 5 bases, in that order; junction bases with no gene match: 4. Germline V gene data show CDR1 as MNHEY and CDR2 as SVGAGI. There are 12 residues in the CDR3.

Many counts were recorded for this clonotype. CDR3 DNA sequence: TGCGCCAGCAGCTACGGACAGGGATACACCGGGGAGCTGTTTTTT. Translating it yields CASSYGQGYTGELFF. The chain carries TRBV5-1 and TRBJ2-2; the match to TRBD1 covers 8 bases. This CDR3 is built from 15 residues. Germline-derived CDR1 and CDR2 are SGHRS and YFSETQ. The trim removed 3 bases at V and 3 bases at J, leaving 4 bases unmatched. The variable domain in full, completed from reference TRBV5-1 and TRBJ2-2, reads KAGVTQTPRYLIKTRGQQVTLSCSPISGHRSVSWYQQTPGQGLQFLFEYFSETQRNKGNFPGRFSGRQFSNSRSEMNVSTLELGDSALYLCASSYGQGYTGELFFGEGSRLTVL.

This clonotype was recorded a few times. The V and J genes are TRBV19 and TRBJ2-1; a possible D gene is TRBD1 (6 bases). From germline, CDR1 is LNHDA and CDR2 SQIVND (reference sequence). CDR3 size: 14 residues. CDR3 in amino acids: CASKQGNNNNEQFF. The CDR3 DNA is TGTGCATCAAAACAGGGTAACAACAACAATGAGCAGTTCTTC.

With regard to this clonotype: A read error is possible here, since a much larger clone lies one base away. The missing conserved phenylalanine or tryptophan at the end of this CDR3 makes a read error likely. This rearrangement joins TRBV20-1 to TRBJ2-5; 11 bases align to TRBD1. Germline V gives CDR1 DFQATT, CDR2 SNEGSKA (reference sequence). Losses at the gene ends were 8 bases for V and 1 base for J; bases not matched to a gene: 9. This CDR3 has 15 amino acids. CDR3 region: CSNKRTGGSQETQYC. The CDR3, as DNA: TGCAGTAATAAAAGGACAGGGGGCTCCCAAGAGACCCAGTACTGC.

The chain recombines TRBV7-3 with TRBJ2-3; 8 positions agree with TRBD1. From germline, CDR1 is SGHTA and CDR2 FQGTGA. J lost 0 bases, V lost 5 bases, and 10 bases had no gene match. The CDR3 covers 17 residues. The CDR3 DNA sequence: TGTGCCAGCAGCCCCCTCCCGACAGGGGCAAGCACAGATACGCAGTATTTT. Its translation is CASSPLPTGASTDTQYF.

This clonotype came up a few times. The chain recombines TRBV5-6 with TRBJ2-5, with D perhaps matching TRBD2 (5 bases). The germline V gene has CDR1 SGHDT and CDR2 YYEEEE. The CDR3 covers 17 residues. V was trimmed by 3 bases and J by 5 bases, leaving 23 bases between them. This chain's CDR3 is CASSSMGGPVGRETQYF. CDR3 nucleotides: TGTGCCAGCAGCTCTATGGGCGGGCCTGTAGGTCGTGAGACCCAGTACTTC.

This clonotype was detected many times. V is TRBV27 and J is TRBJ2-1, with 13 bases matching TRBD2. Germline CDR1 MNHEY, CDR2 SMNVEV (reference sequence). The CDR3 spans 15 residues. Trimming at V came to 6 bases and at J to 5 bases, leaving 4 bases not matched to a gene. CDR3 region: CASSLGTSGNNEQFF. The DNA for the CDR3 is TGTGCCAGCAGCCTCGGGACTAGCGGGAACAATGAGCAGTTCTTC.

This clonotype was detected a few times. The chain recombines TRBV24-1 with TRBJ2-7; TRBD1 is a possible D gene (6 bases). The V gene lost 7 bases and the J gene lost 3 bases, with 18 bases spanning the gap. CDR1 KGHDR and CDR2 SFDVKD come from the germline V gene. This CDR3 region has 15 residues. The CDR3 protein is CATRTGYLGGYEQYV. For the CDR3, the DNA is TGTGCCACCAGGACGGGTTACTTAGGGGGCTACGAGCAGTACGTC.

The table lists this clonotype with many counts. The rearrangement joins TRBV20-1 to TRBJ2-2, with D tentatively TRBD2 (7 bases). The germline gives CDR1 DFQATT, CDR2 SNEGSKA (reference sequence). The CDR3 is 15 amino acids. The germline V and J ends were trimmed by 1 base and 5 bases, with 14 bases remaining between them. CDR3 residues: CSARAQGRDTGELFF. Written as DNA, the CDR3 is TGCAGTGCTAGAGCTCAGGGGAGGGATACCGGGGAGCTGTTTTTT.

V gene TRBV15 combines with J gene TRBJ2-1; TRBD1 agrees at 7 bases. J lost 6 bases, V lost 1 base, and 0 bases had no gene match. This CDR3 region has 13 residues. Germline-derived CDR1 and CDR2 are LNHNV and YYDKDF (reference sequence). Written as DNA, the CDR3 is TGTGCCACCAGCAGAGGACAGGGCAATGAGCAGTTCTTC. Protein sequence: CATSRGQGNEQFF.

This clonotype was seen at least ten times. This chain connects TRBV4-1 to TRBJ2-2, with D perhaps matching TRBD2 (5 bases). CDR1 and CDR2 from the germline V gene are MGHRA and YSYEKL. Trimming removed 0 bases at V and 0 bases at J, with 8 bases between. The CDR3 is 16 residues long. The CDR3 spells CASSQERATNTGELFF. In DNA, the CDR3 is TGCGCCAGCAGCCAAGAGCGGGCTACGAACACCGGGGAGCTGTTTTTT.

The V gene is TRBV7-9, the J gene TRBJ2-2, with D possibly being TRBD2 (6 bases). The CDR3 is made up of 16 amino acids. V dropped 8 bases and J dropped 3 bases, with 19 bases sitting between them. CDR1 is SEHNR, CDR2 FQNEAQ, per germline (reference sequence). DNA of the CDR3: TGTGCCAGCGGAACCAAATTCGGGGGTGACACCGGGGAGCTGTTTTTT. This encodes CASGTKFGGDTGELFF.

The table lists this clonotype with many counts. The chain combines TRBV27 with TRBJ2-1; the D gene is possibly TRBD2 (6 bases). The germline CDR1 and CDR2 sequences are MNHEY and SMNVEV (reference sequence). Trimming removed 5 bases at V and 4 bases at J, with 12 bases between. This CDR3 spans 14 amino acids. The CDR3 is CASSPQGLYNEQFF. CDR3 DNA sequence: TGTGCCAGCAGTCCGCAGGGACTTTACAATGAGCAGTTCTTC.

This clonotype was recorded at least ten times. The J gene is TRBJ2-1, the V gene TRBV24-1; 12 bases line up with TRBD2. V trimming: 2 bases; J trimming: 8 bases; junction bases outside the gene matches: 6. This CDR3 comprises 16 residues. Germline V gives CDR1 KGHDR, CDR2 SFDVKD. The CDR3 sequence is CATSDSTSGSLDEQFF. The DNA for the CDR3 is TGTGCCACCAGTGATTCGACTAGCGGGAGTCTCGATGAGCAGTTCTTC.

This clonotype has ten or more counts. The chain couples TRBV5-1 to TRBJ2-2; TRBD2 matches at 10 bases. V shed 4 bases, J shed 2 bases, and the junction held 8 bases outside the gene matches. CDR3 size: 17 residues. Germline values: CDR1 SGHRS, CDR2 YFSETQ. CDR3 sequence (DNA): TGCGCCAGCAGCGCCGGACTAGCGGCATTAAACACCGGGGAGCTGTTTTTT. Protein product: CASSAGLAALNTGELFF.